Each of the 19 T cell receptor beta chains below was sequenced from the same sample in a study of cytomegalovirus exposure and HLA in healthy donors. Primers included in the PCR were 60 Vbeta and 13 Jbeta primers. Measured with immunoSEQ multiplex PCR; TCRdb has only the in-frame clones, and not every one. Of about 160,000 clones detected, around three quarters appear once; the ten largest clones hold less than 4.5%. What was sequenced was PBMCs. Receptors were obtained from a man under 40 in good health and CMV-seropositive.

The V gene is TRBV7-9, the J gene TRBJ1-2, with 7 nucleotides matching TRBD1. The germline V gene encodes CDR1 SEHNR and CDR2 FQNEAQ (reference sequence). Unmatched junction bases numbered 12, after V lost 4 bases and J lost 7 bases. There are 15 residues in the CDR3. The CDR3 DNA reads TGTGCCAGCAGCTCCCAGACAGGGATGTCGCGTGGCTACACCTTC. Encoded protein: CASSSQTGMSRGYTF.

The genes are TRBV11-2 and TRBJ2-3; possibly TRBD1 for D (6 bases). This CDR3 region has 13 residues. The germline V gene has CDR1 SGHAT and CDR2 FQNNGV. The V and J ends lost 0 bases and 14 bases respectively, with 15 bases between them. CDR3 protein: CASSLEGRGPGYF. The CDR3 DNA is TGTGCCAGCAGCTTAGAGGGCAGGGGTCCTGGGTATTTT.

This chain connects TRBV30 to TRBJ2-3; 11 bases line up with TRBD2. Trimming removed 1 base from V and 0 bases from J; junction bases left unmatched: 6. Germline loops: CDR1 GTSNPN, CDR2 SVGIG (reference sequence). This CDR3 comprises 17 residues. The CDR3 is CAWSGLAGGESTDTQYF. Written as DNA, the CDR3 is TGTGCCTGGAGTGGGCTAGCGGGGGGTGAGAGCACAGATACGCAGTATTTT. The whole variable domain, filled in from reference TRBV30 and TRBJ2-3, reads SQTIHQWPATLVQPVGSPLSLECTVEGTSNPNLYWYRQAAGRGLQLLFYSVGIGQISSEVPQNLSASRPQDRQFILSSKKLLLSDSGFYLCAWSGLAGGESTDTQYFGPGTRLTVL.

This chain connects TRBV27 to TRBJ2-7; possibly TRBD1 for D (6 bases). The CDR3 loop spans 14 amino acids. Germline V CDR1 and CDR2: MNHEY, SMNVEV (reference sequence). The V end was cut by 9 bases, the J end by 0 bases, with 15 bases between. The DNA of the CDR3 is TGTGCCAGTTCAAACAGGGCTGCCTCCTACGAGCAGTACTTC. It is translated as CASSNRAASYEQYF.

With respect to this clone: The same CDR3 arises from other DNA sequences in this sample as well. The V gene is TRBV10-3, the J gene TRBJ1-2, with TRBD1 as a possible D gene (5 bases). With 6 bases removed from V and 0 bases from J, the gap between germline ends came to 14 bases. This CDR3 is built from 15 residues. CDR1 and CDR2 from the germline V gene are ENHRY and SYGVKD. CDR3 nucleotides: TGTGCCATCAGGCCGCAGGGACTCTCTAACTATGGCTACACCTTC. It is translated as CAIRPQGLSNYGYTF.

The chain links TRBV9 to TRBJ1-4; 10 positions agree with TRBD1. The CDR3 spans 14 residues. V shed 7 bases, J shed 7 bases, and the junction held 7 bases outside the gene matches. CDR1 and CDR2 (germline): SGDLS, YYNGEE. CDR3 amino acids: CASSSTGGFEKLFF. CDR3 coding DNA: TGTGCCAGCTCTTCGACAGGGGGCTTTGAAAAACTGTTTTTT. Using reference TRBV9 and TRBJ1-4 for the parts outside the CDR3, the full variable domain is DSGVTQTPKHLITATGQRVTLRCSPRSGDLSVYWYQQSLDQGLQFLIQYYNGEERAKGNILERFSAQQFPDLHSELNLSSLELGDSALYFCASSSTGGFEKLFFGSGTQLSVL.

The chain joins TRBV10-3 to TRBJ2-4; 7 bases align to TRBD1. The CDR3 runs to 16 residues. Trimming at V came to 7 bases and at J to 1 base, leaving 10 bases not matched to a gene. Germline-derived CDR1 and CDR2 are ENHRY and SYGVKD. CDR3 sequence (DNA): TGTGCCATCACCAAACAGGGGACGGGGGCCAAAAACATTCAGTACTTC. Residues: CAITKQGTGAKNIQYF.

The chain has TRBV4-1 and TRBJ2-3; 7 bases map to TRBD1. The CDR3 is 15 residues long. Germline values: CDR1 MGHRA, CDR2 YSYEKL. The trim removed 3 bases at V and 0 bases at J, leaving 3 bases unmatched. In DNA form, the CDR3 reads TGCGCCAGCAGCCAGACAGGGATAAGCACAGATACGCAGTATTTT. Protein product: CASSQTGISTDTQYF.

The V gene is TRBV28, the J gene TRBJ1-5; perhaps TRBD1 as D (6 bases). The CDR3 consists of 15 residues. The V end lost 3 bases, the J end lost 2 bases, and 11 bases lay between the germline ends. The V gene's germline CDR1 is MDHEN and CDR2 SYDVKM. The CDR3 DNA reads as TGTGCCAGCAGTTTTCCATCAGGGGGCAATCAGCCCCAGCATTTT. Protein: CASSFPSGGNQPQHF.

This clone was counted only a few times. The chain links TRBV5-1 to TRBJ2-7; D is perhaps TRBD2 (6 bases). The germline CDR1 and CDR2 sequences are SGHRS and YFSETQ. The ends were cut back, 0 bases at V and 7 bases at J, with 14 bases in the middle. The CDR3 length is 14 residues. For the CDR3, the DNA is TGCGCCAGCAGCTTGGCCGATGCAGGGAGGGAGCAGTACTTC. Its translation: CASSLADAGREQYF. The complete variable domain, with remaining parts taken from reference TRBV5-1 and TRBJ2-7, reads KAGVTQTPRYLIKTRGQQVTLSCSPISGHRSVSWYQQTPGQGLQFLFEYFSETQRNKGNFPGRFSGRQFSNSRSEMNVSTLELGDSALYLCASSLADAGREQYFGPGTRLTVT.

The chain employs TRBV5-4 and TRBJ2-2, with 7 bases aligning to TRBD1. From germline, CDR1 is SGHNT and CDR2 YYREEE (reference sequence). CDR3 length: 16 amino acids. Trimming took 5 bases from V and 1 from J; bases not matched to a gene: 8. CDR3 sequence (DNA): TGTGCCAGCAGTCCCACAGGGGCGTGGAACACCGGGGAGCTGTTTTTT. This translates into CASSPTGAWNTGELFF.

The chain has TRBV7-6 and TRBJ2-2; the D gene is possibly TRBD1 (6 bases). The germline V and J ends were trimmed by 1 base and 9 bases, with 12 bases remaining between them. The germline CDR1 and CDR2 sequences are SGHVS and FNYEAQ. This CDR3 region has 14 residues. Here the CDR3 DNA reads TGTGCCAGCAGCTTAGAACAGGGCCACCGGGAGCTGTTTTTT. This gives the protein CASSLEQGHRELFF.

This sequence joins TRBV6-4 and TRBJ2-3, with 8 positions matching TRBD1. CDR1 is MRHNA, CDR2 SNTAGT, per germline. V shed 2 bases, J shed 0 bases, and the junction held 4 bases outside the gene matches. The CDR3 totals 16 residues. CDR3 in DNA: TGTGCCAGCAGTGACGGTACAGGGGGTAGCACAGATACGCAGTATTTT. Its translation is CASSDGTGGSTDTQYF.

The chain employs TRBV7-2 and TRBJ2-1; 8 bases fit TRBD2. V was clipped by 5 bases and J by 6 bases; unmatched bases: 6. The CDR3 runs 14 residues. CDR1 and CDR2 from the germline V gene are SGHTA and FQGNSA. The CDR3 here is CASSKTGGPNEQFF. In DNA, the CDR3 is TGTGCCAGCAGCAAAACGGGGGGGCCCAATGAGCAGTTCTTC.

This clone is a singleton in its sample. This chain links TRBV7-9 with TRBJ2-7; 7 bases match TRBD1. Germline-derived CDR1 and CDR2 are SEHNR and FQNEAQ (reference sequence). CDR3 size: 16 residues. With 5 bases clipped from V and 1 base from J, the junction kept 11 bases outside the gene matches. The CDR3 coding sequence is TGTGCCAGCAGCCTAAGGGCCGGGACAGAGTCCTACGAGCAGTACTTC. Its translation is CASSLRAGTESYEQYF.

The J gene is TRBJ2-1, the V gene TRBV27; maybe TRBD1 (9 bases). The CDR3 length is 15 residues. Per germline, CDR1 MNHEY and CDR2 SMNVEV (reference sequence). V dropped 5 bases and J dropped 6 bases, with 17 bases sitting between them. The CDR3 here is CASSRDRAGGNEQFF. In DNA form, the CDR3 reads TGTGCCAGCAGTAGGGACAGGGCGGGGGGCAATGAGCAGTTCTTC.

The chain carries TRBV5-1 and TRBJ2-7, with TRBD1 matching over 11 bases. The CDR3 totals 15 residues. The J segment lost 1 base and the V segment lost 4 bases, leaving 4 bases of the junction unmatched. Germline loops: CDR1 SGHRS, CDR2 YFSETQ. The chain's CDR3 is CASSRGQGVSYEQYF. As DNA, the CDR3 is TGCGCCAGCAGCAGGGGACAGGGGGTTTCCTACGAGCAGTACTTC.

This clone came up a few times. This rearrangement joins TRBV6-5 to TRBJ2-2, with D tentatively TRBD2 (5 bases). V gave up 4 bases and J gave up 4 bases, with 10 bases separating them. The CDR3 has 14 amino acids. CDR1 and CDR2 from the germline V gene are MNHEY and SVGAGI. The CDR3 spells CASSFGLPTGELFF. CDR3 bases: TGTGCCAGCAGTTTCGGACTTCCCACCGGGGAGCTGTTTTTT.

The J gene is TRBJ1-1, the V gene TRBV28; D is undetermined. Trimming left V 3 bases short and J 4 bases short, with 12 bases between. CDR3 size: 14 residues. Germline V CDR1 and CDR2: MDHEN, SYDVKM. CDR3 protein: CASSFITWSTEAFF. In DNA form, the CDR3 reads TGTGCCAGCAGTTTTATTACATGGAGCACTGAAGCTTTCTTT.